The clone carrying this TCR beta chain has a count of ten or more. The read is 3 residues too short to cover the CDR3 end, so that end is filled in from the germline J gene. The CDR3 extends over 15 amino acids. V lost 1 base and J lost 6, with 14 bases in between. Germline V lookup: CDR1 SEHNR, CDR2 FQNEAQ (reference sequence). The record originates from a study of T cell clonality in common variable immunodeficiency. Data came from immunoSEQ multiplex PCR; TCRdb stores just in-frame clones and leaves some out. The specimen gives about 32,000 clones without singletons; the ten biggest hold 3.5% to 5.5%.

This clonotype originated in a person aged 18 to 70 in good health. The chain employs TRBV7-9 and TRBJ2-3; D unclear. Sequencing was done on a sample of peripheral blood mononuclear cells. The sequenced CDR3 bases are TGTGCCAGCAGCTTAGAGGGTAGATCGGCCGATACG. Encoded protein: CASSLEGRSADT. The entire CDR3 reads CASSLEGRSADTQYF.